The 16 T cell receptor beta chains given below trace back to one sample, sequenced in a study of cytomegalovirus exposure and HLA in healthy donors. Vbeta (60) and Jbeta (13) primers were used in the PCR. TCRdb's table, derived via immunoSEQ multiplex PCR, lists solely in-frame clones and lacks some. Here the sample spans about 110,000 clones, roughly three quarters being singletons. Sequencing was carried out using PBMCs. These TCRs come from a woman younger than 35 in good health and CMV-seropositive.

This chain joins TRBV19 and TRBJ2-2; 7 nucleotides agree with TRBD1. Germline V gene data show CDR1 as LNHDA and CDR2 as SQIVND (reference sequence). This CDR3 has 16 amino acids. V trimming: 6 bases; J trimming: 4 bases; junction bases outside the gene matches: 11. CDR3 in DNA: TGTGCCAGTAGGACGAACAGGGGAAGAAGCACCGGGGAGCTGTTTTTT. It translates to CASRTNRGRSTGELFF.

Points on this clone: The junction differs from germline at one of its ends, possibly a read error. CDR3 amino acids: CAGRDRGNYGYTF. In nucleotides, the CDR3 is TGTGCCGGCAGGGACAGGGGAAACTATGGCTACACCTTC. The rearrangement joins TRBV6-6 to TRBJ1-2, with 10 bases fitting TRBD1. CDR1 MNHNY and CDR2 SVGAGI come from the germline V gene (reference sequence). The CDR3 spans 13 residues.

This clone is a singleton in its sample. The V call is TRBV28, the J call TRBJ2-7; D may be TRBD1 (5 bases). The CDR3 spans 15 residues. V lost 4 bases and J 7 bases, leaving 20 bases between the germline ends. Germline CDR1 and CDR2: MDHEN and SYDVKM. CDR3 in amino acids: CASSSRVPLASEQYF. For the CDR3, the DNA is TGTGCCAGCAGTTCCAGGGTTCCCCTGGCTAGTGAGCAGTACTTC.

The genes are TRBV5-1 and TRBJ2-5; 7 positions agree with TRBD1. The V and J ends lost 4 bases and 5 bases, in that order; junction bases with no gene match: 8. Germline V gene lookup returns CDR1 SGHRS and CDR2 YFSETQ. The CDR3 has 14 amino acids. In DNA form, the CDR3 reads TGCGCCAGCAGCCTAAACACAGGGGACGAGACCCAGTACTTC. This encodes CASSLNTGDETQYF.

V usage is TRBV4-2 and J usage is TRBJ2-7; D may be TRBD2 (6 bases). This CDR3 is built from 16 residues. Germline V gives CDR1 LGHNA, CDR2 YNFKEQ. Trimming stripped 5 bases from V and 1 base from J, with 18 bases between. The DNA of the CDR3 is TGTGCCAGCAGCGAAGGGGCCCCCCGGGGGTCCTACGAGCAGTACTTC. Its translation: CASSEGAPRGSYEQYF.

The gene calls are TRBV5-1 and TRBJ2-5, with 9 bases fitting TRBD1. Germline trimming cut 3 bases from V and 5 bases from J; bases unmatched to any gene: 8. In germline, CDR1 is SGHRS, CDR2 YFSETQ. This CDR3 contains 15 residues. This CDR3 reads CASSSGTGSKETQYF. The CDR3 DNA sequence: TGCGCCAGCAGCTCCGGGACAGGGTCAAAGGAGACCCAGTACTTC. Full variable domain (missing parts from reference TRBV5-1 and TRBJ2-5): KAGVTQTPRYLIKTRGQQVTLSCSPISGHRSVSWYQQTPGQGLQFLFEYFSETQRNKGNFPGRFSGRQFSNSRSEMNVSTLELGDSALYLCASSSGTGSKETQYFGPGTRLLVL.

This chain links TRBV7-3 with TRBJ2-5, with 7 nucleotides matching TRBD1. V shed 5 bases, J shed 5 bases, and the junction held 11 bases outside the gene matches. The CDR3 runs 15 residues. From germline, CDR1 is SGHTA and CDR2 FQGTGA. The CDR3 bases are TGTGCCAGCAGCCCTCGGACAGGATCAGGGGAGACCCAGTACTTC. It translates to CASSPRTGSGETQYF.

This clone was observed a few times. This chain links TRBV4-2 with TRBJ1-2; D unclear. V lost 0 bases and J lost 5, with 7 bases in between. The CDR3 length is 13 residues. CDR1 and CDR2 (germline): LGHNA, YNFKEQ. The CDR3 protein is CASSQDGQYGYTF. CDR3 nucleotide sequence: TGTGCCAGCAGCCAAGATGGGCAGTATGGCTACACCTTC.

In DNA form, the CDR3 reads TGTGCCAGCAGTGATCCCGTAACTAGCGGGAGGGCCAAAAACATTCAGTACTTC. It encodes CASSDPVTSGRAKNIQYF. The chain combines TRBV2 with TRBJ2-4; 12 nucleotides match TRBD2. CDR3 size: 18 residues. Germline V gene data show CDR1 as SNHLY and CDR2 as FYNNEI. Trimming took 3 bases from V and 1 from J; bases not matched to a gene: 7.

The V call is TRBV10-1, the J call TRBJ1-2; D gene unclear. Trimming shortened V by 4 bases and J by 8 bases, and 14 bases separated the two germline ends. The CDR3 runs 13 residues. Germline CDR1 reads WNHNN; CDR2 reads SYGVQD (reference sequence). The CDR3 spells CASSVSGTEGYTF. CDR3 coding DNA: TGCGCCAGCAGTGTATCGGGAACGGAGGGCTACACCTTC.

The J gene is TRBJ2-1, the V gene TRBV7-8; 8 bases map to TRBD2. Looked up from germline, CDR1 is SGHVS and CDR2 is FQNEAQ. J lost 4 bases, V lost 5 bases, and 13 bases had no gene match. CDR3 length equals 17 residues. CDR3 sequence (DNA): TGTGCCAGCAGCCTGCGCCCAAGACTAGCGCCGTACAATGAGCAGTTCTTC. Translation: CASSLRPRLAPYNEQFF.

The chain uses TRBV4-2 and TRBJ2-7; 11 bases agree with TRBD2. CDR1 is LGHNA, CDR2 YNFKEQ, per germline. Trimming took 0 bases from V and 4 from J; bases not matched to a gene: 8. The CDR3 sequence is 17 residues long. CDR3 loop: CASSQDSLGTSGYEQYF. CDR3 in DNA: TGTGCCAGCAGCCAAGACTCACTGGGGACTAGCGGTTACGAGCAGTACTTC.

A remark on this clone: One end of the junction varies from germline; a read error may be responsible. The J gene is TRBJ1-1, the V gene TRBV5-1, with unresolved D. Germline CDR1 and CDR2: SGHRS and YFSETQ. There are 13 residues in the CDR3. The CDR3 spells CASSPGLITEAFF. The CDR3 DNA sequence: TGTGCCAGCAGTCCCGGTCTGATCACTGAAGCTTTCTTT.

The chain recombines TRBV10-3 with TRBJ1-2; TRBD1 agrees at 7 bases. CDR1 ENHRY and CDR2 SYGVKD come from the germline V gene. This CDR3 has 12 amino acids. The V segment lost 6 bases and the J segment 7 bases; nucleotides outside the gene matches: 5. CDR3 nucleotides: TGTGCCATCAGGGACCAGGGGGGTGGCTACACCTTC. It codes for CAIRDQGGGYTF.

The chain joins TRBV5-1 to TRBJ1-1; possibly TRBD1 for D (6 bases). V lost 0 bases and J lost 6, with 15 bases in between. There are 15 residues in the CDR3. Germline loops: CDR1 SGHRS, CDR2 YFSETQ. The CDR3 nucleotides read TGCGCCAGCAGCTTGGACGACCTACAGGGATCTGAAGCTTTCTTT. Its protein product is CASSLDDLQGSEAFF.

In this sample, this clone turned up once. The CDR3 protein is CASSSRGGRANTKQYF. CDR3 nucleotide sequence: TGTGCCAGCAGCTCCCGGGGCGGGAGGGCTAATACGAAACAGTACTTC. This sequence joins TRBV7-9 and TRBJ2-7; 9 bases fit TRBD2. The CDR3 is 16 amino acids. V shed 4 bases, J shed 10 bases, and the junction held 17 bases outside the gene matches. The germline V gene encodes CDR1 SEHNR and CDR2 FQNEAQ (reference sequence).